A selection of T cell receptor beta chains follows, all from one sample in a study of early T cells in non-severe SARS-CoV-2 infection. TCRdb itself ran the 5' RACE reads through MiXCR, one entry per CDR3 protein. This sample has tens of thousands of distinct CDR3 sequences; roughly an eighth occur once, and the top ten carry about 4.5%. The sequencing input was whole blood. The receptors were gathered from an adult who was a healthcare worker with PCR-confirmed SARS-CoV-2 infection or an uninfected control (not recorded which). The CDR3 runs from the conserved cysteine through the conserved F or W. The order of the fields is J gene, V gene, D gene, clone size, CDR3 protein, CDR3 DNA. D genes are given only for firm matches. Some rows have no size entry. The others give once, few or many, or a class for an expanded clone.

TRBJ2-7	TRBV14	TRBD2	few	CASSPTSGRYEQYF	TGTGCCAGCAGCCCTACTAGCGGGAGATACGAGCAGTACTTC
TRBJ1-5	TRBV5-7	TRBD1	many	CASSFHPGTGDPSGNQPQHF	TGTGCCAGCAGCTTTCACCCTGGGACAGGGGACCCGAGTGGCAATCAGCCCCAGCATTTT
TRBJ1-1	TRBV6-1	.	many	CASSDLATFEAFF	TGTGCCAGCAGTGATCTAGCCACCTTTGAAGCTTTCTTT
TRBJ1-1	TRBV7-9	TRBD1	few	CASSLGASGGENTEAFF	TGTGCCAGCAGCTTAGGGGCCTCAGGGGGCGAGAACACTGAAGCTTTCTTT
TRBJ1-1	TRBV24-1	TRBD1	few	CATSAAGGGEAFF	TGTGCCACCAGTGCCGCAGGGGGCGGTGAAGCTTTCTTT
TRBJ2-7	TRBV4-2	TRBD2	.	CASTPRTSGINEQYF	TGTGCCAGCACCCCCCGGACTAGCGGGATCAACGAGCAGTACTTC
TRBJ1-4	TRBV5-8	TRBD1	many	CASSLGTVPNEKLFF	TGTGCCAGCAGCTTAGGGACAGTACCTAATGAAAAACTGTTTTTT
TRBJ2-1	TRBV11-3	.	many	CASSLERRGAEQFF	TGTGCCAGCAGCTTAGAGCGGAGGGGTGCTGAGCAGTTCTTC
TRBJ2-4	TRBV28	TRBD1	many	CASSSPGQGGTKNIQYF	TGTGCCAGCAGTTCCCCAGGACAGGGGGGGACCAAAAACATTCAGTACTTC
TRBJ1-6	TRBV11-3	.	many	CASSSGHLNSPLHF	TGTGCCAGCAGCTCGGGGCATCTTAATTCACCCCTCCACTTT
TRBJ2-5	TRBV29-1	.	few	CSGSRGETQYF	TGCAGCGGAAGCCGGGGGGAGACCCAGTACTTC
TRBJ1-6	TRBV11-1	.	few	CASSPDRRSPLHF	TGTGCCAGCAGCCCGGACAGACGGTCACCCCTCCACTTT
TRBJ2-1	TRBV7-9	TRBD2	many	CASSLLRGNYNEQFF	TGTGCCAGCAGCTTATTGCGGGGGAACTACAATGAGCAGTTCTTC
TRBJ2-7	TRBV6-6	.	few	CASSTTGSGSYEQYF	TGTGCCAGCAGTACAACAGGGTCCGGTTCGTACGAGCAGTACTTC
TRBJ2-1	TRBV5-1	TRBD2	many	CASSSVVAGGPGNEQFF	TGCGCCAGCAGCTCGGTCGTAGCGGGAGGGCCTGGGAATGAGCAGTTCTTC
TRBJ1-2	TRBV5-5	TRBD1	.	CASSSPGQGRYGYTF	TGTGCCAGCAGCTCCCCGGGACAGGGGCGCTATGGCTACACCTTC
TRBJ2-1	TRBV7-3	TRBD1	few	CASSYGGQGYDNEQFF	TGTGCCAGCAGCTACGGGGGACAGGGATACGACAATGAGCAGTTCTTC
TRBJ2-3	TRBV5-1	.	few	CASSLDYWRGQGDTQYF	TGCGCCAGCAGCTTGGATTATTGGAGGGGGCAGGGAGATACGCAGTATTTT
TRBJ2-1	TRBV6-1	TRBD2	few	CASSPEGLASNEQFF	TGTGCCAGCAGTCCCGAGGGACTAGCATCCAATGAGCAGTTCTTC
TRBJ1-5	TRBV11-2	.	few	CASSLGTNQPQHF	TGTGCCAGCAGCTTAGGCACCAATCAGCCCCAGCATTTT
TRBJ1-1	TRBV4-2	.	.	CASSPLLYSVAEAFF	TGTGCCAGCAGCCCCCTTCTATATAGTGTCGCTGAAGCTTTCTTT
TRBJ1-6	TRBV5-4	.	.	CASSLGVFPNSPLHF	TGTGCCAGCAGCCTGGGAGTCTTCCCGAATTCACCCCTCCACTTT
TRBJ2-7	TRBV18	TRBD1	many	CASSLGTGYEQYF	TGTGCCAGCTCACTAGGGACAGGATACGAGCAGTACTTC
TRBJ1-2	TRBV6-5	.	few	CASSSGGYGQHYGYTF	TGTGCCAGCAGTTCTGGCGGGTACGGCCAACACTATGGCTACACCTTC
TRBJ1-1	TRBV7-9	TRBD1	.	CASSLRQGLGTEAFF	TGTGCCAGCAGCTTGAGACAGGGATTAGGAACTGAAGCTTTCTTT
TRBJ2-1	TRBV2	.	many	CASSESPVKPNNEQFF	TGTGCCAGCAGTGAAAGCCCCGTGAAGCCTAACAATGAGCAGTTCTTC
TRBJ2-1	TRBV11-3	TRBD2	many	CASSGTQLAGVRDEQFF	TGTGCCAGCAGCGGAACTCAACTAGCGGGAGTAAGAGATGAGCAGTTCTTC
TRBJ2-7	TRBV5-1	TRBD2	.	CASSGTGEEQYF	TGCGCCAGTAGCGGGACCGGGGAGGAGCAGTACTTC
TRBJ2-7	TRBV7-2	TRBD2	many	CASSLEGLAGVEQYF	TGTGCCAGCAGCTTAGAAGGACTAGCGGGAGTCGAGCAGTACTTC
TRBJ2-7	TRBV20-1	.	.	CSATPGRSALYEQYF	TGCAGTGCTACCCCCGGACGCTCGGCGTTATACGAGCAGTACTTC
TRBJ1-2	TRBV5-1	.	many	CASSLADSYYGYTF	TGCGCCAGCAGCTTGGCCGACAGCTACTATGGCTACACCTTC
TRBJ2-7	TRBV18	.	many	CASSPLGREQYF	TGTGCCAGCTCACCCCTCGGGAGAGAGCAGTACTTC
TRBJ1-1	TRBV5-1	TRBD1	few	CASTRDRGVTEAFF	TGCGCCAGCACCCGGGACAGGGGGGTCACTGAAGCTTTCTTT
TRBJ1-5	TRBV18	.	many	CASSPNFGLGQHF	TGTGCCAGCTCACCAAATTTCGGCCTCGGCCAGCATTTT
TRBJ2-1	TRBV29-1	.	few	CSVVRDNEQFF	TGCAGCGTTGTCCGCGACAATGAGCAGTTCTTC
TRBJ1-5	TRBV20-1	.	many	CSARVQERGNQPQHF	TGCAGTGCTAGAGTCCAGGAGAGGGGCAATCAGCCCCAGCATTTT
TRBJ1-2	TRBV6-5	TRBD1	many	CASSSGQGAHYGYTF	TGTGCCAGCAGTTCCGGACAGGGGGCTCACTATGGCTACACCTTC
TRBJ2-1	TRBV27	TRBD2	many	CASSPSGSSYNEQFF	TGTGCCAGCAGTCCTAGCGGGAGCTCCTACAATGAGCAGTTCTTC
TRBJ1-5	TRBV7-6	TRBD1	few	CASSLGQGRGQPQHF	TGTGCCAGCAGCTTAGGACAGGGGCGAGGGCAGCCCCAGCATTTT
TRBJ2-4	TRBV11-2	TRBD2	many	CASSRNGGGRAAIQYF	TGTGCCAGCAGCCGTAATGGAGGCGGGAGGGCAGCCATTCAGTACTTC
TRBJ2-7	TRBV9	.	.	CASSVGYEQYF	TGTGCCAGCAGCGTAGGGTACGAGCAGTACTTC
TRBJ2-5	TRBV19	TRBD2	few	CASSIIRTSGSPIEETQYF	TGTGCCAGTAGTATAATCCGGACTAGCGGGAGCCCCATAGAGGAGACCCAGTACTTC
TRBJ2-1	TRBV6-6	TRBD2	.	CASSLRLAGGPGEQFF	TGTGCCAGCAGTCTCCGACTAGCGGGAGGGCCGGGTGAGCAGTTCTTC
TRBJ2-7	TRBV4-2	TRBD2	.	CASSQVVTSGYEQYF	TGTGCCAGCAGCCAAGTTGTCACTAGCGGGTACGAGCAGTACTTC
TRBJ1-1	TRBV14	.	.	CASSPPGAVSGTEAFF	TGTGCCAGCAGCCCCCCAGGGGCCGTTAGTGGCACTGAAGCTTTCTTT
TRBJ1-1	TRBV29-1	.	.	CSADVSPTEAFF	TGCAGCGCCGATGTTTCGCCCACTGAAGCTTTCTTT
TRBJ2-7	TRBV10-3	.	.	CAISGSLGFSYEQYF	TGTGCCATCAGTGGTTCGTTGGGGTTCTCCTACGAGCAGTACTTC
TRBJ2-2	TRBV5-6	.	few	CASSFPDFRGTGELFF	TGTGCCAGCAGCTTCCCGGACTTCCGAGGCACCGGGGAGCTGTTTTTT
TRBJ2-7	TRBV28	.	many	CASSLYMAEQYF	TGTGCCAGCAGTTTATATATGGCCGAGCAGTACTTC
TRBJ2-4	TRBV20-1	.	.	CSARSGGNIQYF	TGCAGTGCTAGATCCGGGGGAAACATTCAGTACTTC
TRBJ2-1	TRBV29-1	TRBD2	few	CSASSGLDEQFF	TGCAGCGCCAGTAGCGGGCTAGATGAGCAGTTCTTC
TRBJ2-1	TRBV18	.	.	CASSLYPGVYNEQFF	TGTGCCAGCTCACTATACCCCGGGGTCTACAATGAGCAGTTCTTC
TRBJ1-5	TRBV19	TRBD1	.	CASGREGAGGNQPQHF	TGTGCCAGTGGGCGGGAGGGGGCAGGAGGCAATCAGCCCCAGCATTTT
TRBJ2-7	TRBV11-2	.	many	CASSLDLPYEQYF	TGTGCCAGCAGCTTAGATCTTCCCTACGAGCAGTACTTC
TRBJ2-2	TRBV7-2	TRBD2	few	CASTPRLATGELFF	TGTGCCAGCACCCCCCGACTAGCGACCGGGGAGCTGTTTTTT
TRBJ2-7	TRBV9	TRBD2	.	CASSVGLAGIEQYF	TGTGCCAGCAGCGTAGGACTAGCGGGAATCGAGCAGTACTTC
TRBJ2-5	TRBV6-1	TRBD1	.	CASSEGTGVETQYF	TGTGCCAGCAGTGAAGGGACAGGGGTTGAGACCCAGTACTTC